The table lists the clone carrying this T cell receptor beta chain with many counts. Its antigen remains unidentified. This record comes from a study of Graves' ophthalmopathy and Graves' hyperthyroidism. Broader study findings: Among expanded thyroid clonotypes above 0.001 frequency, most also occurred in blood. A 13-signature model separated ophthalmopathy from stable hyperthyroidism, reaching 85% to 90% sensitivity and less than 82% specificity cross-validated. Progression of ophthalmopathy was predicted by the model with roughly 70% sensitivity and around 72% specificity.

Under 3 months in duration, the ophthalmopathy in affected donors had moderate-to-severe activity, CAS ≥3 and NOSPECS ≥4. The germline V gene encodes CDR1 SGHNT and CDR2 YYREEE (reference sequence). CDR3 length equals 14 residues. Trimming shortened V by 0 bases and J by 10 bases, and 11 bases separated the two germline ends. TCR beta CDR3 amplification used RNA transcripts. HTBI primers were employed in first-round RT-PCR, then a second-round multiplex PCR followed. From the multiplex PCR reads, TCRdb called clonotypes with MiXCR, one entry per CDR3 protein. The table shows about 370,000 distinct CDR3 sequences, with about 16% occurring only once.

This receptor was obtained from a woman under 30 with Graves' ophthalmopathy. The chain joins TRBV5-4 to TRBJ1-6; D might be TRBD1 (5 bases). Sequencing was done on a sample of peripheral blood. The CDR3 coding sequence is TGTGCCAGCAGCTTGGTTGAGGGGTCCTCACCCCTCCACTTT. Its translation: CASSLVEGSSPLHF.